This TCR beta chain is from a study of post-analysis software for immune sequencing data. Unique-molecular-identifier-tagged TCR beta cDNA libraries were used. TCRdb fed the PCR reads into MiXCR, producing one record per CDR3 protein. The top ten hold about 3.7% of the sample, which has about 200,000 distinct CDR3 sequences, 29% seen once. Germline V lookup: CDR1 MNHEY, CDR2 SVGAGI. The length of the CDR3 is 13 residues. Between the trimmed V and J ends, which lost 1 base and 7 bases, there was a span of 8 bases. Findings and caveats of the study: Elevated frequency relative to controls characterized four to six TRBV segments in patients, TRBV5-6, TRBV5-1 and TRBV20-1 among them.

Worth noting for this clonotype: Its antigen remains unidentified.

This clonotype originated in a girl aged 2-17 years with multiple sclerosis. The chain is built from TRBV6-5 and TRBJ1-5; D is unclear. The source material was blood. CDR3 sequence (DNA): TGTGCCAGCAGTTACTATCCTGACCAGCCCCAGCATTTT. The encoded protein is CASSYYPDQPQHF.